The 20 T cell receptor beta chains reported below all come from one sample, sequenced in a study of T-cell reconstitution after alpha-beta-depleted transplantation in children. Researchers prepared the TCRbeta library using unique molecular identifiers, the study reports. A single record per CDR3 protein comes from TCRdb applying MiXCR to the PCR reads. Here the sample spans 260,000 or so distinct CDR3 sequences, approximately 12% being singletons. This sample comprised PBMCs from the stem cell graft donor, obtained from the stem cell graft. Receptors originate from a human donor who donated a stem cell graft to a child with acute lymphoblastic leukemia.

As to this clonotype: A much larger clonotype is one base distant, so this may be a read error. The rearrangement uses TRBV7-8 and TRBJ2-7, with D uncertain. CDR3 size: 14 residues. Trimming cost V 0 bases and J 5 bases, with 11 bases left between them. Looked up from germline, CDR1 is SGHVS and CDR2 is FQNEAQ. CDR3 loop: CASSLAGVVHEQYF. DNA for the CDR3: TGTGCCAGCAGCTTAGCGGGCGTGGTCCACGAGCAGTACTTC.

In its sample, this clonotype was seen a few times. This chain links TRBV6-5 with TRBJ2-3; TRBD1 is a possible D gene (5 bases). Germline loops: CDR1 MNHEY, CDR2 SVGAGI. Trimming shortened V by 0 bases and J by 3 bases, and 19 bases separated the two germline ends. The CDR3 totals 18 residues. CDR3 sequence reads: CASSYSGPIVMGTDTQYF. CDR3 sequence (DNA): TGTGCCAGCAGTTACTCGGGGCCGATAGTAATGGGGACAGATACGCAGTATTTT.

This clonotype has ten or more counts. The rearrangement joins TRBV12-3 or TRBV12-4 to TRBJ2-7, with D possibly being TRBD1 or TRBD2 (5 bases each). The V end was cut by 1 base, the J end by 5 bases, with 9 bases between. CDR3 length: 13 residues. In DNA form, the CDR3 reads TGTGCCAGCAGTTTAGGGGGGTTGAACGAGCAGTACTTC. Its protein is CASSLGGLNEQYF.

The table lists this clonotype with many counts. The V call is TRBV5-1, the J call TRBJ2-1; the match to TRBD2 covers 8 bases. CDR1 is SGHRS, CDR2 YFSETQ, per germline. With V trimmed by 4 bases and J by 8 bases, 20 bases remained unmatched. The CDR3 length is 18 residues. CDR3 sequence (DNA): TGCGCCAGCAGCCGCCCCCCCCCGGGAGGGCTTAATTTGGATGAGCAGTTCTTC. This encodes CASSRPPPGGLNLDEQFF.

This clonotype came up many times. This chain connects TRBV5-1 to TRBJ2-7; weak D call: TRBD2 (6 bases). The CDR3 is 14 amino acids. Germline V gene sequence: CDR1 SGHRS, CDR2 YFSETQ. V gave up 5 bases and J gave up 4 bases, with 16 bases separating them. The CDR3 region is CASSRTEGIYEQYF. The CDR3 coding sequence is TGCGCCAGCAGTAGGACGGAGGGGATATACGAGCAGTACTTC.

This clonotype came up a few times. V gene TRBV7-9 combines with J gene TRBJ2-7, with D possibly matching TRBD1 (6 bases). The CDR3 loop spans 14 amino acids. Germline V gene sequence: CDR1 SEHNR, CDR2 FQNEAQ (reference sequence). Trimming cost V 5 bases and J 3 bases, with 14 bases left between them. The CDR3 DNA sequence: TGTGCCAGCAGCCGCGTGGGGGCCCTCTACGAGCAGTACTTC. Its translation is CASSRVGALYEQYF. The whole variable domain, filled in from reference TRBV7-9 and TRBJ2-7, reads DTGVSQNPRHKITKRGQNVTFRCDPISEHNRLYWYRQTLGQGPEFLTYFQNEAQLEKSRLLSDRFSAERPKGSFSTLEIQRTEQGDSAMYLCASSRVGALYEQYFGPGTRLTVT.

V and J are TRBV6-1 and TRBJ2-2, with a tentative D call TRBD1 (5 bases). CDR3 size: 14 residues. The V and J ends lost 7 bases and 3 bases respectively, with 12 bases between them. CDR1 is MNHNS and CDR2 is SASEGT in the germline V gene. DNA for the CDR3: TGTGCCAGCATGAGAATCAGGGACACCGGGGAGCTGTTTTTT. It is translated as CASMRIRDTGELFF.

This clonotype has a count of ten or more. This rearrangement joins TRBV12-3 or TRBV12-4 to TRBJ2-7; TRBD1 matches 9 bases. The CDR3 spans 16 residues. Trimming cost V 2 bases and J 3 bases; bases outside gene matches: 8. The chain's CDR3 is CASSLTHLDRGYEQYF. The DNA for the CDR3 is TGTGCCAGCAGTTTAACCCACTTGGACAGGGGCTACGAGCAGTACTTC.

Many counts were recorded for this clonotype. This chain connects TRBV15 to TRBJ2-7; D is unclear. This CDR3 has 13 amino acids. V shed 3 bases and J shed 1 base, with 7 bases lying between them. Germline loops: CDR1 LNHNV, CDR2 YYDKDF (reference sequence). CDR3 protein: CATSRDPSYEQYF. As DNA, the CDR3 is TGTGCCACCAGCAGGGACCCTTCCTACGAGCAGTACTTC.

This clonotype was seen many times. V and J are TRBV6-4 and TRBJ1-1; perhaps TRBD1 as D (6 bases). V gave up 6 bases and J gave up 1 base, with 6 bases separating them. CDR1 MRHNA and CDR2 SNTAGT come from the germline V gene. This CDR3 has 12 residues. The CDR3 DNA follows: TGTGCCAGCAGGGACAGGAACACTGAAGCTTTCTTT. It codes for CASRDRNTEAFF.

This clonotype was detected ten times or more. This chain links TRBV6-2 or TRBV6-3 with TRBJ2-7; D is undetermined. The CDR3 length is 11 residues. Looked up from germline, CDR1 is MNHEY and CDR2 is SVGEGT. V lost 2 bases and J 6 bases, leaving 5 bases between the germline ends. The CDR3: CASSYRVEQYF. The CDR3 DNA is TGTGCCAGCAGTTACAGGGTCGAGCAGTACTTC.

This clonotype was seen many times. V usage is TRBV29-1 and J usage is TRBJ2-2; 10 bases align to TRBD1. J lost 4 bases, V lost 4 bases, and 3 bases had no gene match. The CDR3 contains 14 residues. Germline CDR1 reads SQVTM; CDR2 reads ANQGSEA. The CDR3 nucleotides are TGCAGCGTTGGGACAGGGGGGGCCACCGGGGAGCTGTTTTTT. It is translated as CSVGTGGATGELFF.

Ten or more counts support this clonotype. This rearrangement joins TRBV7-9 to TRBJ2-7; 8 nucleotides align to TRBD1. Per germline, CDR1 SEHNR and CDR2 FQNEAQ (reference sequence). The CDR3 consists of 14 residues. The J segment lost 4 bases and the V segment lost 6 bases, leaving 8 bases of the junction unmatched. CDR3 DNA: TGTGCCAGCAGTTCCACCGGGACAGGTTACGAGCAGTACTTC. It yields the protein CASSSTGTGYEQYF.

This clonotype has ten or more counts. The V call is TRBV5-4, the J call TRBJ2-4, with D tentatively TRBD2 (6 bases). The germline gives CDR1 SGHNT, CDR2 YYREEE (reference sequence). V lost 3 bases and J lost 11, with 15 bases in between. The CDR3 has 13 amino acids. The CDR3 is CASSSPGVAVQYF. CDR3 coding DNA: TGTGCCAGCAGCTCCCCGGGGGTGGCGGTTCAGTACTTC.

Many counts were recorded for this clonotype. J is TRBJ2-7 and V is TRBV11-2; D remains ambiguous. This CDR3 comprises 15 residues. Trimming left V 0 bases short and J 0 bases short, with 9 bases between. Germline V gene lookup returns CDR1 SGHAT and CDR2 FQNNGV. Here the CDR3 DNA reads TGTGCCAGCAGCTTAGACCGGCTGCTCTCCTACGAGCAGTACTTC. As protein: CASSLDRLLSYEQYF.

This clonotype appeared many times. J is TRBJ1-5 and V is TRBV3-1; D remains ambiguous. There are 15 residues in the CDR3. CDR1 and CDR2 (germline): LGHDT, YNNKEL (reference sequence). Trimming took 0 bases from V and 6 from J, leaving 12 bases between them. CDR3 loop: CASSQEASGFQPQHF. The CDR3 DNA reads as TGTGCCAGCAGCCAAGAGGCTTCAGGTTTTCAGCCCCAGCATTTT.

In this sample, this clonotype turned up many times. V and J are TRBV29-1 and TRBJ2-5; D is perhaps TRBD1 or TRBD2 (5 bases each). Germline loops: CDR1 SQVTM, CDR2 ANQGSEA. The CDR3 runs 14 residues. The germline V and J ends were trimmed by 1 base and 9 bases, with 18 bases remaining between them. CDR3 sequence: CSVEVGGSQGAQYF. The CDR3 DNA is TGCAGCGTTGAAGTTGGCGGGTCCCAAGGGGCCCAGTACTTC.

This clonotype was seen at least ten times. The J gene is TRBJ2-5, the V gene TRBV5-6; a weak D match, TRBD1 (5 bases). V shed 2 bases and J shed 2 bases, with 10 bases lying between them. CDR1 is SGHDT, CDR2 YYEEEE, per germline. The CDR3 extends over 14 amino acids. CDR3 bases: TGTGCCAGCAGCTTTAAGGGGCGACAAGAGACCCAGTACTTC. It specifies CASSFKGRQETQYF.

This clonotype was counted only a few times. This rearrangement joins TRBV12-3 or TRBV12-4 to TRBJ1-5; maybe TRBD1 (5 bases). CDR3 size: 13 residues. With 6 bases removed from V and 9 bases from J, the gap between germline ends came to 15 bases. The CDR3 nucleotides are TGTGCCAGCAGCCAAGGCCCGGGGGGGCCCCAGCATTTT. Its protein is CASSQGPGGPQHF.

The table lists this clonotype with many counts. This chain connects TRBV5-1 to TRBJ2-7; the match to TRBD1 covers 12 bases. CDR3 length: 15 amino acids. The junction had 8 bases not matched to a gene; V was cut back by 4 bases and J by 6 bases. Germline CDR1 SGHRS, CDR2 YFSETQ. The CDR3 spells CASSQMGTGGTEQYF. The CDR3 DNA reads TGCGCCAGCAGCCAAATGGGGACAGGGGGCACCGAGCAGTACTTC. The variable domain in full, completed from reference TRBV5-1 and TRBJ2-7, reads KAGVTQTPRYLIKTRGQQVTLSCSPISGHRSVSWYQQTPGQGLQFLFEYFSETQRNKGNFPGRFSGRQFSNSRSEMNVSTLELGDSALYLCASSQMGTGGTEQYFGPGTRLTVT.